This T cell receptor (beta chain) derives from a study of Graves' ophthalmopathy and Graves' hyperthyroidism. At the level of the study: Peripheral blood samples were taken at initial diagnosis, before any treatment.

Looked up from germline, CDR1 is LNHDA and CDR2 is SQIVND (reference sequence). The CDR3 extends over 15 amino acids. V was pared by 6 bases and J by 0 bases, with 9 bases between. The study's findings and limits: The model predicted progression of ophthalmopathy with a sensitivity of about 68%, and its specificity was about 72%.

CDR3 regions of TCR beta were amplified from RNA transcripts. HTBI-primed first-round RT-PCR preceded second-round multiplex PCR. MiXCR was run by TCRdb on the multiplex PCR reads, yielding one entry per CDR3 protein. The sample has 300,000 to 400,000 distinct CDR3 sequences, approximately 18% seen once. Comment on this clonotype: What it recognizes is unknown.

The chain joins TRBV19 to TRBJ1-6; D is undetermined. The sequence came from an adult woman with stable Graves' hyperthyroidism. What was sequenced was peripheral blood. CDR3 in DNA: TGTGCCAGTAGCCTCCTCAGCTCCTATAATTCACCCCTCCACTTT. Translating it yields CASSLLSSYNSPLHF.